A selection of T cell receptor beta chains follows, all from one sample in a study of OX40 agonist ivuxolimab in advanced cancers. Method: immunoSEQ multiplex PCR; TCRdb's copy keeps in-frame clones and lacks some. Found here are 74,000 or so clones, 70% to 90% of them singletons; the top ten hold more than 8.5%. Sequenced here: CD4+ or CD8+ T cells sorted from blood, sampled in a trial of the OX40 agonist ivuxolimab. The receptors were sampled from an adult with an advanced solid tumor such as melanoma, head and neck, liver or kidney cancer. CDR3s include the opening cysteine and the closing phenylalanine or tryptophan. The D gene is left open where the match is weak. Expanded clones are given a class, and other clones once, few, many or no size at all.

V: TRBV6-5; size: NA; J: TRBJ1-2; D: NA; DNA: TGTGCCAGCAGTTACGCGGGAGCTGACTATGGCTACACCTTC; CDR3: CASSYAGADYGYTF
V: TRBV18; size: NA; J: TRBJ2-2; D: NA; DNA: TGTGCCAGCTCACCCACCCCCGCGTTGGGACCCGGGGAGCTGTTTTTT; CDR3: CASSPTPALGPGELFF
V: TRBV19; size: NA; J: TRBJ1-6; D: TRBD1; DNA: TGTGCCAGTAAGCGACAGGGGAATTCACCCCTCCACTTT; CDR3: CASKRQGNSPLHF
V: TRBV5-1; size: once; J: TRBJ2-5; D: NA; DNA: TGCGCCAGCAGCTTGGCCGAGGGGGAGACCCAGTACTTC; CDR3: CASSLAEGETQYF
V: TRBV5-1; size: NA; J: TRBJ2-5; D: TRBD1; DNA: TGCGCCAGCAGCTTGCAGGGACAGCAAGAGACCCAGTACTTC; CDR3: CASSLQGQQETQYF
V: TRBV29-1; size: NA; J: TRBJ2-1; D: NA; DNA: TGCAGCGTTGACCAGCCCTGGCGGGCGGACTCTGAGCAGTTCTTC; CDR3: CSVDQPWRADSEQFF
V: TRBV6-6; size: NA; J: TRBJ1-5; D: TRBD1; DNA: TGTGCCAGCAGTCAAGGAAGGACAGGGTTTTATCAGCCCCAGCATTTT; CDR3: CASSQGRTGFYQPQHF
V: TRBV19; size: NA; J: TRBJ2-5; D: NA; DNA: TGTGCCAGTAGTCCCGGACTACCGCAAGAGACCCAGTACTTC; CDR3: CASSPGLPQETQYF
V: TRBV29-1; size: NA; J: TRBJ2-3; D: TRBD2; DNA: TGCAGCTTCAGACTAGCGGGAACGCAGTATTTT; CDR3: CSFRLAGTQYF
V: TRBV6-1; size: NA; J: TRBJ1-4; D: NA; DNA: TGTGCCAGCAGCCCTGGATGGGATGAAAAACTGTTTTTT; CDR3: CASSPGWDEKLFF
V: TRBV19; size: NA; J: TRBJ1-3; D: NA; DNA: TGTGCCAGTAGTGTTACGGGGCTTTTCTCTGGAAACACCATATATTTT; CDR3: CASSVTGLFSGNTIYF
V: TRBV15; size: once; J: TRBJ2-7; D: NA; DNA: TGTGCCACCAGCAGAGATATTGCCTCCTACGAGCAGTACTTC; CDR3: CATSRDIASYEQYF
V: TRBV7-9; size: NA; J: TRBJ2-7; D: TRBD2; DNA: TGTGCCAGCAGCTTTAAGCGGGGGAATTCCTACGAGCAGTACTTC; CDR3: CASSFKRGNSYEQYF